The 5 T cell receptor beta chains presented below share a single source sample, sequenced in a study of T-cell reconstitution after alpha-beta-depleted transplantation in children. The authors prepared the TCRbeta library with unique molecular identifiers. MiXCR, applied by TCRdb to the PCR reads, yields one record per CDR3 protein. The sample holds about 170,000 distinct CDR3 sequences, approximately 10% seen once. This sample comprised PBMCs, obtained before TCRalphabeta/CD19-depleted stem cell transplant. The receptors come from a boy aged 2 to 9 with acute myeloid leukemia, due to receive a stem cell transplant.

This clonotype has ten or more counts. This chain links TRBV7-2 with TRBJ1-3; no clear D. The CDR3 consists of 14 residues. Per the germline V gene, CDR1 is SGHTA and CDR2 is FQGNSA. The germline V and J ends were trimmed by 1 base and 1 base, with 5 bases remaining between them. CDR3 residues: CASSLVGSGNTIYF. The CDR3 DNA reads as TGTGCCAGCAGCTTAGTAGGGTCTGGAAACACCATATATTTT.

This clonotype was recorded many times. The chain links TRBV28 to TRBJ1-1, with D unclear. This CDR3 region has 14 residues. Per the germline V gene, CDR1 is MDHEN and CDR2 is SYDVKM. V dropped 2 bases and J dropped 4 bases, with 11 bases sitting between them. Written as DNA, the CDR3 is TGTGCCAGCAGTTTACGCAGGAGAGGCACTGAAGCTTTCTTT. Protein sequence: CASSLRRRGTEAFF.

This clonotype was detected many times. The chain couples TRBV20-1 to TRBJ1-1; D is undetermined. Trimming cost V 8 bases and J 8 bases, with 15 bases left between them. CDR3 size: 11 residues. The germline CDR1 and CDR2 sequences are DFQATT and SNEGSKA (reference sequence). The CDR3 region is CSNWAIREAFF. Written as DNA, the CDR3 is TGCAGTAATTGGGCTATCCGCGAAGCTTTCTTT.

This clonotype occurred many times. The rearrangement links TRBV6-1 to TRBJ1-1; 7 bases agree with TRBD1. The CDR3 covers 15 residues. The V and J ends lost 6 bases and 0 bases, in that order; junction bases with no gene match: 7. Germline CDR1 MNHNS, CDR2 SASEGT. The CDR3 spells CASSAGTVMNTEAFF. CDR3 bases: TGTGCCAGCAGCGCCGGGACAGTTATGAACACTGAAGCTTTCTTT.

This clonotype was counted many times. The V call is TRBV28, the J call TRBJ1-2; D is unclear. Per the germline V gene, CDR1 is MDHEN and CDR2 is SYDVKM. Between the trimmed V and J ends, which lost 0 bases and 0 bases, there was a span of 11 bases. The CDR3 contains 16 residues. As DNA, the CDR3 is TGTGCCAGCAGTTTATGGGCGGAAACCTCTAACTATGGCTACACCTTC. Protein: CASSLWAETSNYGYTF.